These T cell receptor beta chains were read from a single sample in a study of blood T cell repertoires in COVID-19. Some clones are missing from TCRdb's copy, which holds only in-frame ones; the method was immunoSEQ multiplex PCR. The sample yields about 140,000 clones, roughly 85% seen once. The specimen sequenced was PBMCs or T cells enriched from blood (not recorded which). These receptors were taken from a woman aged 45 to 65 who had recovered from COVID-19. CDR3s include the opening cysteine and the closing phenylalanine or tryptophan. Each record gives: V gene, CDR3 protein.

TRBV28,CASSKRTGADTQYF
TRBV18,CASSPVGTGTNNEQFF
TRBV3-1/TRBV3-2,CASRARGLREKLFF
TRBV5-1,CASSLGTGGNQPQHF
TRBV12-5,CASGLWGHGYTF
TRBV6-1,CASSEGSGGYTEAFF
TRBV27,CASSLGTGGSYEQYF
TRBV19,CASSIRDRIYEQYF
TRBV11-2,CASSLGRLALSTDTQYF
TRBV13,CASSLFRDRVDYGYTF
TRBV5-6,CASSLRVTANTGELFF
TRBV5-1,CASSAGQGGTNEKLFF
TRBV18,CASTPVRGQGNEKLFF
TRBV2,CASSLGGGVPPQFF